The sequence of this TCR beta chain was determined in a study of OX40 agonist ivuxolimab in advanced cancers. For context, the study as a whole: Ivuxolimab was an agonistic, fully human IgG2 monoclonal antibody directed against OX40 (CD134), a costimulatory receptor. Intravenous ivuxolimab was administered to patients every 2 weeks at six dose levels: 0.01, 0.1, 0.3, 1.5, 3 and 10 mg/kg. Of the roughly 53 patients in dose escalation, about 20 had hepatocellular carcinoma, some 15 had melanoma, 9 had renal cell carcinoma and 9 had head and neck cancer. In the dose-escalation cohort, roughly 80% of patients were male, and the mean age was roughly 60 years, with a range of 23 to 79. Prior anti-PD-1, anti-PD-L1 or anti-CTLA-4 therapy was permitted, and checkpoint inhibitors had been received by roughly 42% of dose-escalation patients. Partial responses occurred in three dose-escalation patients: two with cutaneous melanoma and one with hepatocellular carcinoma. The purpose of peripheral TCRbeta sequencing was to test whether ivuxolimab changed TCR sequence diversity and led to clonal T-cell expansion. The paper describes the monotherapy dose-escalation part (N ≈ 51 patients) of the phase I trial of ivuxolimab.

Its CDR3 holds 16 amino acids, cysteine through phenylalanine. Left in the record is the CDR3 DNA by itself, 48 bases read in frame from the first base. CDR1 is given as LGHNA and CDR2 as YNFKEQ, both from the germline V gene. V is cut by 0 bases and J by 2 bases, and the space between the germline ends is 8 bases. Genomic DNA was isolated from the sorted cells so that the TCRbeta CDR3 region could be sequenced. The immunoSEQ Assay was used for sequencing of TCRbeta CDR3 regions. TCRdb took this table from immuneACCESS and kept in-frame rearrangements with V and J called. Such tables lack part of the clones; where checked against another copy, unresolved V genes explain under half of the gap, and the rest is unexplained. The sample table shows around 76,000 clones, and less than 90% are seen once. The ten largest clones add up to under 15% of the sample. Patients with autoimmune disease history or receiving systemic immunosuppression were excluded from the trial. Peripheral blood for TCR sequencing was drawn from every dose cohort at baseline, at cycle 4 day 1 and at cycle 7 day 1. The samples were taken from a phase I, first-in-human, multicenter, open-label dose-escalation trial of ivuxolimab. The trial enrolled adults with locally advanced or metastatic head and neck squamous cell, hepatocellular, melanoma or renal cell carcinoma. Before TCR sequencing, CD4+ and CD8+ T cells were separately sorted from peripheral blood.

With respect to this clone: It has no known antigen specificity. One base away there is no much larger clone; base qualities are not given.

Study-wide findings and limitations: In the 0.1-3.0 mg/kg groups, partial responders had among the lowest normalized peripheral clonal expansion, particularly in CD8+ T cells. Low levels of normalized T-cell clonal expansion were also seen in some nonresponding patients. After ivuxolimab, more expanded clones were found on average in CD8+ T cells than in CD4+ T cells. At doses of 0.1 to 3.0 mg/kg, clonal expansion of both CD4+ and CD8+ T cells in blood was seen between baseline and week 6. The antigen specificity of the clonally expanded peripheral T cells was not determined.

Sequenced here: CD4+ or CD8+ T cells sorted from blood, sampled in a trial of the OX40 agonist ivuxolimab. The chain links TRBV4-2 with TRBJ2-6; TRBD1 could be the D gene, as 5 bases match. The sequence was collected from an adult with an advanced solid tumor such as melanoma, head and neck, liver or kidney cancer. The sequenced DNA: TGTGCCAGCAGCCAAGATCAGGGAACTGGGGCCAACGTCCTGACTTTC. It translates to CASSQDQGTGANVLTF.